These 14 T cell receptor beta chains were sequenced from one sample in a study of T cell changes during pregnancy in multiple sclerosis. Sequenced by immunoSEQ multiplex PCR; TCRdb stores in-frame clones only, minus some. The sample records around 100,000 clones, about 90% being singletons. Sequenced material: peripheral blood, taken in the third trimester of pregnancy. The receptors originated from a female donor with multiple sclerosis, enrolled in a pregnancy study.

The chain has TRBV7-6 and TRBJ1-1, with 8 bases that match TRBD1. Germline trimming cut 8 bases from V and 4 bases from J; bases unmatched to any gene: 6. CDR3 length equals 13 residues. CDR1 is SGHVS, CDR2 FNYEAQ, per germline. The DNA for the CDR3 is TGTGCCAGCGGACAGGGCAAGGGCACTGAAGCTTTCTTT. This sequence encodes CASGQGKGTEAFF.

Only one count was recorded for this clone. The V call is TRBV19, the J call TRBJ2-7, with TRBD2 as a possible D gene (5 bases). CDR1 is LNHDA and CDR2 is SQIVND in the germline V gene (reference sequence). CDR3 length: 15 residues. V lost 5 bases and J 1 base, leaving 15 bases between the germline ends. The CDR3 region is CASSLRADLSYEQYF. CDR3 DNA sequence: TGTGCCAGTAGTTTGCGGGCGGACCTTTCCTACGAGCAGTACTTC.

The J gene is TRBJ2-1, the V gene TRBV28; weak D call: TRBD2 (5 bases). The CDR3 loop spans 16 amino acids. Trimming removed 6 bases from V and 0 bases from J, with 15 bases in between. From germline, CDR1 is MDHEN and CDR2 SYDVKM. The CDR3 reads CASSLGLPSSYNEQFF. CDR3 nucleotides: TGTGCCAGCAGCCTTGGACTCCCTAGCTCCTACAATGAGCAGTTCTTC.

This sequence joins TRBV7-3 and TRBJ2-6, with 12 bases lining up with TRBD1. Unmatched junction bases numbered 6, after V lost 2 bases and J lost 4 bases. The CDR3 contains 18 residues. Germline CDR1 SGHTA, CDR2 FQGTGA. This chain's CDR3 is CASSLGRDRGHGANVLTF. The CDR3 DNA sequence: TGTGCCAGCAGCTTAGGCCGGGACAGGGGGCACGGGGCCAACGTCCTGACTTTC. Filled out from reference TRBV7-3 and TRBJ2-6, the complete variable domain reads GAGVSQTPSNKVTEKGKYVELRCDPISGHTALYWYRQSLGQGPEFLIYFQGTGAADDSGLPNDRFFAVRPEGSVSTLKIQRTERGDSAVYLCASSLGRDRGHGANVLTFGAGSRLTVL.

The V gene is TRBV11-3, the J gene TRBJ1-1; 9 bases line up with TRBD1. The junction had 4 bases not matched to a gene; V was cut back by 4 bases and J by 4 bases. This CDR3 region has 14 residues. The germline gives CDR1 SGHNT, CDR2 YENEEA. CDR3: CASSSGQGGTEAFF. In DNA form, the CDR3 reads TGTGCCAGCAGCTCGGGACAGGGTGGCACTGAAGCTTTCTTT.

The V call is TRBV4-1, the J call TRBJ1-5; TRBD1 is a possible D gene (5 bases). Germline lookup yields CDR1 MGHRA and CDR2 YSYEKL. CDR3 size: 16 residues. Trimming removed 1 base at V and 1 base at J, with 11 bases between. The CDR3 sequence: CASSQVRGLSNQPQHF. The CDR3 DNA follows: TGCGCCAGCAGCCAAGTTAGGGGATTAAGCAATCAGCCCCAGCATTTT.

The chain recombines TRBV4-1 with TRBJ2-5; 13 bases fit TRBD2. With 4 bases clipped from V and 3 bases from J, the junction kept 5 bases outside the gene matches. The CDR3 contains 16 residues. Germline assignment: CDR1 MGHRA and CDR2 YSYEKL. The CDR3 reads CASSPEGLAGKETQYF. The CDR3 nucleotides read TGCGCCAGCAGCCCAGAGGGACTAGCGGGGAAAGAGACCCAGTACTTC.

The rearrangement links TRBV11-2 to TRBJ2-7, with 7 nucleotides matching TRBD1. CDR1 and CDR2 from the germline V gene are SGHAT and FQNNGV. The J segment lost 0 bases and the V segment lost 5 bases, leaving 7 bases of the junction unmatched. This CDR3 comprises 15 residues. CDR3 amino acids: CASSPRDSYSYEQYF. The DNA for the CDR3 is TGTGCCAGCAGCCCAAGGGACAGTTACTCCTACGAGCAGTACTTC.

The V gene is TRBV14, the J gene TRBJ1-5, with 7 bases aligning to TRBD1. Germline CDR1 and CDR2: SGHDN and FVKESK. J lost 6 bases, V lost 1 base, and 6 bases had no gene match. The CDR3 runs 15 residues. Here the CDR3 reads CASSQGQGIGQPQHF. DNA for the CDR3: TGTGCCAGCAGCCAAGGACAGGGAATCGGTCAGCCCCAGCATTTT.

This rearrangement joins TRBV9 to TRBJ2-1, with D tentatively TRBD2 (6 bases). The germline CDR1 and CDR2 sequences are SGDLS and YYNGEE. This CDR3 region has 16 residues. The V end was cut by 4 bases, the J end by 7 bases, with 21 bases between. The CDR3 sequence is CASSNQPGLRSNEQFF. Here the CDR3 DNA reads TGTGCCAGCAGCAACCAACCGGGACTCCGGTCAAATGAGCAGTTCTTC.

The chain couples TRBV30 to TRBJ1-5; TRBD1 might be the D (5 bases). The CDR3 extends over 16 amino acids. V lost 0 bases, J lost 2 bases, and 14 bases lay in between. CDR1 GTSNPN and CDR2 SVGIG come from the germline V gene (reference sequence). The CDR3 DNA sequence: TGTGCCTGGAGTGTAAAGGGGCAGGCCGGCAATCAGCCCCAGCATTTT. It yields the protein CAWSVKGQAGNQPQHF.

This chain joins TRBV6-1 and TRBJ1-5; D is perhaps TRBD1 (5 bases). The germline V gene encodes CDR1 MNHNS and CDR2 SASEGT. The CDR3 totals 15 residues. The V end lost 2 bases, the J end lost 2 bases, and 10 bases lay between the germline ends. DNA for the CDR3: TGTGCCAGCAGTGAATCAGGAGGGGGCAATCAGCCCCAGCATTTT. Encoded protein: CASSESGGGNQPQHF.

This clone was recorded only once. The chain uses TRBV18 and TRBJ2-1, with 8 bases matching TRBD2. The ends lost 6 bases at V and 5 bases at J; junction bases unmatched: 12. The germline gives CDR1 KGHSH, CDR2 LQKENI. The length of the CDR3 is 16 residues. As DNA, the CDR3 is TGTGCCAGCTCCCACGACGGGGGGGTAAAGGACAATGAGCAGTTCTTC. Encoded protein: CASSHDGGVKDNEQFF.

The chain carries TRBV5-8 and TRBJ1-5; 7 bases line up with TRBD1. Germline assignment: CDR1 SGHTS and CDR2 YDEGEE. Trimming took 0 bases from V and 0 from J; bases not matched to a gene: 0. The CDR3 loop spans 15 amino acids. As DNA, the CDR3 is TGTGCCAGCAGCTTGGGGGACAGTAGCAATCAGCCCCAGCATTTT. This codes for CASSLGDSSNQPQHF.